This TCR beta chain was found in a study of cytomegalovirus exposure and HLA in healthy donors. Study-wide findings and caveats: Later analysis identified several of the most significant clusters that appeared linked to common viral pathogens. TCR sequences were mostly rare, though some public TCRs occurred in many donors.

With regard to this clone: Its specificity is not known.

In the PCR, 60 Vbeta and 13 Jbeta primers were used. Clones were sequenced by immunoSEQ multiplex PCR, and TCRdb holds only the in-frame ones, with some missing. The table lists about 93,000 clones, roughly 77% of them singletons. What was sequenced was PBMCs. This clonotype was sampled from a man aged 30-40 years in good health and CMV-seronegative.

In DNA, the CDR3 is TGTGCCAGCAGGACTACCGGGACAGGGGGAAACACCATATATTTT. This encodes CASRTTGTGGNTIYF. J is TRBJ1-3 and V is TRBV7-2; 9 bases are shared with TRBD1. The CDR3 is 15 amino acids. The V and J ends lost 6 bases and 4 bases, in that order; junction bases with no gene match: 7. Germline V gene sequence: CDR1 SGHTA, CDR2 FQGNSA.